Below, 9 T cell receptor beta chains from the same sample are listed, as sequenced in a study of T cell responses to AZD1222 COVID-19 vaccine. Clones were read by immunoSEQ multiplex PCR, and TCRdb kept only the in-frame ones, dropping some. The profile covers roughly 140,000 clones, with 88% appearing a single time and around 2.3% taken by the ten largest. Material: peripheral blood, obtained on day 0 of AZD1222 vaccination. The receptors originated from an adult in good health.

The V call is TRBV27, the J call TRBJ2-7; TRBD2 agrees at 7 bases. This CDR3 has 14 residues. Germline assignment: CDR1 MNHEY and CDR2 SMNVEV (reference sequence). J gave up 5 bases and V 5 bases, and 9 bases lay outside the gene matches. In DNA form, the CDR3 reads TGTGCCAGCAGTCCCTATGGGGCGGGGGACGAGCAGTACTTC. As protein: CASSPYGAGDEQYF.

This clone is a singleton in its sample. The CDR3 here is CASSPRLAGSYEQYF. CDR3 DNA sequence: TGTGCCAGCAGCCCCCGACTAGCGGGCTCCTACGAGCAGTACTTC. J is TRBJ2-7 and V is TRBV7-9, with 10 nucleotides matching TRBD2. The CDR3 contains 15 residues. The J segment lost 0 bases and the V segment lost 5 bases, leaving 4 bases of the junction unmatched. Germline V gives CDR1 SEHNR, CDR2 FQNEAQ (reference sequence).

The chain has TRBV30 and TRBJ1-2; 12 positions agree with TRBD1. The CDR3 extends over 14 amino acids. V dropped 1 base and J dropped 8; count of bases not matched to a gene: 5. Germline V CDR1 and CDR2: GTSNPN, SVGIG (reference sequence). DNA for the CDR3: TGTGCCTGGAGTGCGGGACAGGGGGCACAAGGCTACACCTTC. Amino acids: CAWSAGQGAQGYTF. The whole variable domain, filled in from reference TRBV30 and TRBJ1-2, reads SQTIHQWPATLVQPVGSPLSLECTVEGTSNPNLYWYRQAAGRGLQLLFYSVGIGQISSEVPQNLSASRPQDRQFILSSKKLLLSDSGFYLCAWSAGQGAQGYTFGSGTRLTVV.

The chain couples TRBV6-5 to TRBJ2-5; D ambiguous. V shed 6 bases and J shed 2 bases, with 16 bases lying between them. The CDR3 runs to 15 residues. Germline V gene lookup returns CDR1 MNHEY and CDR2 SVGAGI. CDR3 amino acids: CASSFGPIYQETQYF. For the CDR3, the DNA is TGTGCCAGCAGCTTCGGACCAATTTATCAAGAGACCCAGTACTTC.

The chain combines TRBV24-1 with TRBJ2-2; D perhaps matches TRBD2 (5 bases). The ends were cut back, 3 bases at V and 1 base at J, with 17 bases in the middle. From germline, CDR1 is KGHDR and CDR2 SFDVKD. The CDR3 spans 18 residues. The CDR3 DNA sequence: TGTGCCACCAGTGATCCCGGTTTGGCGGGTGGGAACACCGGGGAGCTGTTTTTT. Amino acid sequence: CATSDPGLAGGNTGELFF.

This chain connects TRBV5-4 to TRBJ1-2; 8 bases align to TRBD1. V was pared by 4 bases and J by 3 bases, with 11 bases of the junction left unmatched. Looked up from germline, CDR1 is SGHNT and CDR2 is YYREEE (reference sequence). The CDR3 contains 16 residues. CDR3 coding DNA: TGTGCCAGCAGCGTAGACAGGGGAAAAGGGGACTATGGCTACACCTTC. Amino acids: CASSVDRGKGDYGYTF.

In this sample, this clone turned up once. The chain links TRBV5-4 to TRBJ1-2, with D possibly being TRBD1 (5 bases). V shed 0 bases and J shed 1 base, with 13 bases lying between them. This CDR3 contains 16 residues. Germline CDR1 is SGHNT and CDR2 is YYREEE (reference sequence). In DNA form, the CDR3 reads TGTGCCAGCAGCTTGGACAGGACCCAGTTTAACTATGGCTACACCTTC. Protein sequence: CASSLDRTQFNYGYTF.

The V call is TRBV30, the J call TRBJ1-2; 9 bases align to TRBD1. V shed 6 bases and J 2 bases; nucleotides not matched to a gene: 22. Germline V gives CDR1 GTSNPN, CDR2 SVGIG (reference sequence). CDR3 length: 19 amino acids. Written as DNA, the CDR3 is TGTGCCTGCCCCCAAAGGAGCCTGGACAGGGGTTATTTCAACTATGGCTACACCTTC. Its translation is CACPQRSLDRGYFNYGYTF.

The chain combines TRBV15 with TRBJ2-5, with 8 positions matching TRBD1. Germline V gene data show CDR1 as LNHNV and CDR2 as YYDKDF (reference sequence). The CDR3 has 15 amino acids. V lost 8 bases and J lost 5; bases outside the gene matches: 13. Written as DNA, the CDR3 is TGTGCCACCGGACGGGGACAGGTGGTGAGGGAGACCCAGTACTTC. Protein: CATGRGQVVRETQYF.